This T cell receptor (beta chain) was sequenced in a study of T cells in Graves' hyperthyroidism and ophthalmopathy. The CDR3 sequence is 13 residues long. Trimming at V came to 4 bases and at J to 8 bases, leaving 7 bases not matched to a gene. Germline V gene lookup returns CDR1 SGHDN and CDR2 FVKESK. It was RNA transcripts that yielded the amplified TCR beta CDR3 regions. HTBI primers were employed in a first-round RT-PCR of the TCR CDR3. In TCRdb, the multiplex PCR reads were re-called with MiXCR into one record per CDR3 protein. The sample gives more than 500,000 distinct CDR3 sequences, roughly 14% of which show up once; about 3.9% is in the top ten. The authors took PBMCs from over 8.5 ml fresh peripheral blood.

Sequenced sample: blood. The rearrangement joins TRBV14 to TRBJ1-2; 7 positions match TRBD1. This clonotype was obtained from a woman aged 35 to 49 with Graves' ophthalmopathy. DNA of the CDR3: TGTGCCAGCAGCCCCGCGACAGGGATAGGCTACACCTTC. Protein sequence: CASSPATGIGYTF.